This T cell receptor beta chain was profiled in a study of shared clonotypes between healthy human individuals. Whole-study findings and limits: Clonotypes not shared had lower generation probabilities than those common to all four donors. In several donors, roughly 5.2% of naive CD4 clonotypes appeared in common.

CD8 cells classed as naive were CD45RO-negative and positively selected for CCR7, excluding terminally differentiated effector memory CD45RA+ cells. Tens of thousands of T cell genomes (approximately 0.2 ug DNA) went into each sorted-subset replicate. Profiled with immunoSEQ multiplex PCR; TCRdb holds only in-frame clones, not every one. Among millions of clones listed, about 93% were seen once. As regards this clone: Its target is not known. The same CDR3 also results from other DNA sequences found in this sample.

Germline CDR1 is MDHEN and CDR2 is SYDVKM. V gave up 1 base and J gave up 1 base, with 5 bases separating them. The CDR3 has 13 amino acids. The V and J genes are TRBV28 and TRBJ2-7, with no clear D. The sample comprised naive CD8+ T cells from PBMCs. The source of this sequence is a man between 18 and 29 years old in good health. Some clones in this sample may be carry-over from other donors' samples. The CDR3 sequence is CASSLFRSYEQYF. CDR3 DNA: TGTGCCAGCAGTTTATTTAGGTCCTACGAGCAGTACTTC.